This paragraph covers one T cell receptor (beta chain) sequence. Its antigen remains unknown. This sample is drawn from a study of T cell responses to AZD1222 COVID-19 vaccine. V lost 4 bases, J lost 10 bases, and 16 bases lay in between. Germline-derived CDR1 and CDR2 are MDHEN and SYDVKM. CDR3 length equals 13 residues. The study's findings and limits: Breadth and depth of Spike-specific TCRs rose after two AZD1222 doses. Unmutated variant regions reportedly attract nearly half of all spike-specific TCRs.

Sequencing used immunoSEQ multiplex PCR; TCRdb keeps in-frame clones, though not all of them. The data contain roughly 50,000 clones, 75% to 90% of them singletons. The TCR sequence derives from an adult who received the AZD1222 COVID-19 vaccine. The starting material was peripheral blood, obtained 28 days after the second AZD1222 dose. V and J are TRBV28 and TRBJ1-2; D is unresolved. The CDR3 bases are TGTGCCAGCAGTTCCCCGGCCTTTTCCACCTACACCTTC. This encodes CASSSPAFSTYTF.